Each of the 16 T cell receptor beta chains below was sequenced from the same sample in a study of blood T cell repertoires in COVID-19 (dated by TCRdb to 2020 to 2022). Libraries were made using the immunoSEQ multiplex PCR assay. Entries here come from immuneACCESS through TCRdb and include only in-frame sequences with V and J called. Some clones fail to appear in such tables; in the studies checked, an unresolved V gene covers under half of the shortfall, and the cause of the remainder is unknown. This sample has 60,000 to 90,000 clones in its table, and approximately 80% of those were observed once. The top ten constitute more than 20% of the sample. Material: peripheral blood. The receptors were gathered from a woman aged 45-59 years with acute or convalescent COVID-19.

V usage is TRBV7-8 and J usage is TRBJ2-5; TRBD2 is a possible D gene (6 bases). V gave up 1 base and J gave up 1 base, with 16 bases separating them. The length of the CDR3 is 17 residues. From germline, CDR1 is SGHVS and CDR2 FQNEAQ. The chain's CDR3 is CASSLVPGLPIQETQYF. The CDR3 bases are TGTGCCAGCAGCTTAGTCCCGGGACTCCCGATCCAAGAGACCCAGTACTTC. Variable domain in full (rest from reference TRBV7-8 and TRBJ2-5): GAGVSQSPRYKVAKRGQDVALRCDPISGHVSLFWYQQALGQGPEFLTYFQNEAQLDKSGLPSDRFFAERPEGSVSTLKIQRTQQEDSAVYLCASSLVPGLPIQETQYFGPGTRLLVL.

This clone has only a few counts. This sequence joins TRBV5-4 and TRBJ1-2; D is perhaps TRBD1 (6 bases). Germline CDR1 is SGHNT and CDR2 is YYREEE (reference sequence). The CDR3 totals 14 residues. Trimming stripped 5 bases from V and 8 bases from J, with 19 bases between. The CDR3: CASRGAAGDRGYTF. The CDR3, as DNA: TGTGCCAGCAGGGGGGCGGCAGGGGATCGGGGCTACACCTTC.

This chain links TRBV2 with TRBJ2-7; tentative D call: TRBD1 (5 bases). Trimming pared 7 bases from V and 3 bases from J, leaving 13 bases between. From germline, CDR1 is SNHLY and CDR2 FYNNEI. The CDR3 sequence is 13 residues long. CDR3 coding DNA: TGTGCCAGCAATATCATCAGGGACTACGAGCAGTACTTC. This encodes CASNIIRDYEQYF.

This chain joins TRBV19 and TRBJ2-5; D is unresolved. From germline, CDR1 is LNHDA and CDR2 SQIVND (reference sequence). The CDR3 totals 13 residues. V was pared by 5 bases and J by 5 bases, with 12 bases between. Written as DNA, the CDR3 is TGTGCCAGTAGTTTTGACCTAGAGGAGACCCAGTACTTC. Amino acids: CASSFDLEETQYF.

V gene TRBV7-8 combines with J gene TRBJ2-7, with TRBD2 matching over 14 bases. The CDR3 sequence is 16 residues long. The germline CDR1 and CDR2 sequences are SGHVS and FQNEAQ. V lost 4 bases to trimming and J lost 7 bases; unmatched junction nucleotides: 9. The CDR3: CASSSGGTSGRREQYF. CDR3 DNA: TGTGCCAGCAGCTCAGGGGGGACTAGCGGGAGAAGGGAGCAGTACTTC.

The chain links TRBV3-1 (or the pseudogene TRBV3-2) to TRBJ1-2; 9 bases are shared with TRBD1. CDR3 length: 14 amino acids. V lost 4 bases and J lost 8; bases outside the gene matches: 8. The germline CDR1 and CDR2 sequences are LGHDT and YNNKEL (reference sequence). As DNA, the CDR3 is TGTGCCAGCAGCCTGAAATCGACAGGGGGAGGCTACACCTTC. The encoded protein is CASSLKSTGGGYTF.

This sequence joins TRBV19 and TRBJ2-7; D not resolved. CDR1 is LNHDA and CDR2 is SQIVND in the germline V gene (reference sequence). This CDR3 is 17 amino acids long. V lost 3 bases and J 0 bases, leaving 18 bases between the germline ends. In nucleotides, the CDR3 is TGTGCCAGTAGTATGGTGGCTCTTGGCCACGTCTCCTACGAGCAGTACTTC. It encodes CASSMVALGHVSYEQYF.

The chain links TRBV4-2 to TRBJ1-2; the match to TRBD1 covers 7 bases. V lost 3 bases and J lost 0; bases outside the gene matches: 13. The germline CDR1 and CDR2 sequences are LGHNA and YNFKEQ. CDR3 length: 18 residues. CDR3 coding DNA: TGTGCCAGCAGCCAGGCTGCGGACAGGTCCCCAGCTAACTATGGCTACACCTTC. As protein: CASSQAADRSPANYGYTF.

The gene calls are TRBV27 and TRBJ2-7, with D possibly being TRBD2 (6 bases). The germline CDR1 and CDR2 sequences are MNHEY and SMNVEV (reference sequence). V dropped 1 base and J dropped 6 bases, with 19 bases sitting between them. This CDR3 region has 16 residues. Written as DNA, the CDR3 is TGTGCCAGCAGTTTATTACCCCGACTAGGACCAGGCGAGCAGTACTTC. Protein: CASSLLPRLGPGEQYF.

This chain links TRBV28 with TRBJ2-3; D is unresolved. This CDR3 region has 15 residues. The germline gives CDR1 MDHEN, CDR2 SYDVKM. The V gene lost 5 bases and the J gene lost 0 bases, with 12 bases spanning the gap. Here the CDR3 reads CASSPTISSTDTQYF. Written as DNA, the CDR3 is TGTGCCAGCAGTCCGACAATATCTAGCACAGATACGCAGTATTTT.

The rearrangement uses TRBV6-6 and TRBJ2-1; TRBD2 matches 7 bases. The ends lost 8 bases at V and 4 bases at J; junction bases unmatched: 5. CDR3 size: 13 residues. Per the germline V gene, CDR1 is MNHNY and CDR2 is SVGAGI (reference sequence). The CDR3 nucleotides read TGTGCCAGCCGGGGGGAAGGGTACAATGAGCAGTTCTTC. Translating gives CASRGEGYNEQFF.

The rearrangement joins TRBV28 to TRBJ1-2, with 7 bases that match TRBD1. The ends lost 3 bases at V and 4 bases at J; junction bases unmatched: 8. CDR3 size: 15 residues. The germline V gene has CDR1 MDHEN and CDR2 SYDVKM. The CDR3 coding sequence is TGTGCCAGCAGTTTCCCGGGTACAGGGGTCTATGGCTACACCTTC. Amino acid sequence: CASSFPGTGVYGYTF.

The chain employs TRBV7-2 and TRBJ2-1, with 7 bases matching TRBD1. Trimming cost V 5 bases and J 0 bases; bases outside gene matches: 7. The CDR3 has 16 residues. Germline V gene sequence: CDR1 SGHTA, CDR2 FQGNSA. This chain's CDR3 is CASSTRQGSSYNEQFF. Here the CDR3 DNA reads TGTGCCAGCAGCACTAGACAGGGCAGCTCCTACAATGAGCAGTTCTTC.

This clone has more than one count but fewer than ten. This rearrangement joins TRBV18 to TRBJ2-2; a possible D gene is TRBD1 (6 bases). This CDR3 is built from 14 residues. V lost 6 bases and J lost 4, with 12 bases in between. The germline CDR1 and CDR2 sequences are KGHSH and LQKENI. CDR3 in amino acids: CASSMDSFTGELFF. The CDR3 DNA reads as TGTGCCAGCTCCATGGACAGCTTCACCGGGGAGCTGTTTTTT. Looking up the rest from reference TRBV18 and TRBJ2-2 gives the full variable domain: NAGVMQNPRHLVRRRGQEARLRCSPMKGHSHVYWYRQLPEEGLKFMVYLQKENIIDESGMPKERFSAEFPKEGPSILRIQQVVRGDSAAYFCASSMDSFTGELFFGEGSRLTVL.

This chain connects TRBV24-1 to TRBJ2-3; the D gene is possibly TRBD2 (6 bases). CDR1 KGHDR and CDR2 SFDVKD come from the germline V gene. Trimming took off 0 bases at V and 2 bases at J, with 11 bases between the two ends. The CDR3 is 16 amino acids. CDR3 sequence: CATSDLCLAFTDTQYF. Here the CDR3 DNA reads TGTGCCACCAGTGATTTGTGCCTAGCGTTCACAGATACGCAGTATTTT.

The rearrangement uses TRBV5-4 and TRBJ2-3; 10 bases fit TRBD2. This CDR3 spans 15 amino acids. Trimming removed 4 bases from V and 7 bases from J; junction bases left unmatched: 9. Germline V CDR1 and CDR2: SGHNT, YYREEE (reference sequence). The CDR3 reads CASSRTSGGPNTQYF. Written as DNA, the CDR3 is TGTGCCAGCAGCAGGACTAGCGGAGGGCCAAATACGCAGTATTTT.